This record concerns one TCR beta chain sequence. Germline CDR1 reads MDHEN; CDR2 reads SYDVKM. The CDR3 sequence is 15 residues long. V shed 3 bases, J shed 6 bases, and the junction held 5 bases outside the gene matches. It was with unique molecular identifiers that the TCRbeta library was prepared. TCRdb called the PCR reads again in MiXCR, with one record for every CDR3 protein. The sample has approximately 520,000 distinct CDR3 sequences, about 30% seen once; the top ten hold roughly 2.5%. The sample is drawn from a study of T-cell reconstitution after alpha-beta-depleted transplantation in children.

The rearrangement uses TRBV28 and TRBJ2-1; 10 nucleotides match TRBD2. This sequence originates from a human donor who donated a stem cell graft to a child with aplastic anemia. This material consisted of PBMCs from the stem cell graft donor, taken from the stem cell graft. The CDR3 nucleotides are TGTGCCAGCAGTTTCGGCCAGCGGGGGGGCAATGAGCAGTTCTTC. Protein product: CASSFGQRGGNEQFF. The whole variable domain, filled in from reference TRBV28 and TRBJ2-1, reads DVKVTQSSRYLVKRTGEKVFLECVQDMDHENMFWYRQDPGLGLRLIYFSYDVKMKEKGDIPEGYSVSREKKERFSLILESASTNQTSMYLCASSFGQRGGNEQFFGPGTRLTVL.